This T cell receptor (beta chain) is drawn from a study of human T cells and chemical hapten exposure. Study-wide background: Alopecia universalis, totalis or areata was present in patients who were mostly female. The study traced per-sample TCR yield variation mainly to small differences in pooled library volumes.

TCRdb passed the RACE reads through MiXCR, listing each CDR3 protein once. The repertoire holds some 170,000 distinct CDR3 sequences, with around 24% as singletons. Germline V lookup: CDR1 KGHDR, CDR2 SFDVKD. V lost 8 bases to trimming and J lost 7 bases, with 13 bases between them. CDR3 size: 13 residues. Specified time point: patch test 1, 2 weeks after DPC sensitization. Treatment indicated: therapeutic diphenylcyclopropenone sensitization with weekly scalp DPC. This clonotype has only a few counts. The material sequenced was whole blood, taken in connection with sensitization to the hapten diphenylcyclopropenone (DPC). This chain links TRBV24-1 with TRBJ2-2, with D perhaps matching TRBD1 (6 bases). This TCR derives from a woman in her fifties or sixties with alopecia areata. Some clones in this sample may be carry-over from other donors' samples. The CDR3 spells CATTGQFHGELFF. The CDR3 nucleotides read TGTGCCACCACCGGACAGTTCCACGGGGAGCTGTTTTTT.